The following is a TCR beta chain sequence with its context. Its antigen is undetermined. Time point noted: cycle 4 day 1 (C4D1), after less than 7 weeks of nivolumab. After autologous stem cell transplantation all patients relapsed, and prior brentuximab vedotin exposure differed between cohorts. The CD4+ T cells used were purified from thawed PBMCs through magnetic negative selection. Germline V gene data show CDR1 as SGHNT and CDR2 as YYREEE (reference sequence). The J segment lost 4 bases and the V segment lost 0 bases, leaving 5 bases of the junction unmatched. The CDR3 covers 15 residues. The entry originates in a study of PD-1 blockade in classical Hodgkin lymphoma. The study, taken as a whole, reports: Reported findings placed baseline TCR diversity lower in newly diagnosed patients (compared with healthy donors).

Profiling relied on immunoSEQ multiplex PCR, and the TCRdb table lists in-frame clones only, not all of them. The sample yields over 10,000 clones, about nine tenths seen once. The sequence was obtained from a human donor with classical Hodgkin lymphoma. The gene calls are TRBV5-4 and TRBJ2-5, with 8 nucleotides matching TRBD2. This material consisted of CD4+ T cells from blood, taken before the fourth cycle of nivolumab. The CDR3 here is CASSLAGGAGETQYF. CDR3 nucleotide sequence: TGTGCCAGCAGCTTGGCGGGGGGGGCCGGAGAGACCCAGTACTTC. The full variable domain, completed using reference TRBV5-4 and TRBJ2-5, is ETGVTQSPTHLIKTRGQQVTLRCSSQSGHNTVSWYQQALGQGPQFIFQYYREEENGRGNFPPRFSGLQFPNYSSELNVNALELDDSALYLCASSLAGGAGETQYFGPGTRLLVL.